This T cell receptor (beta chain) is drawn from a study of a mutant IDH1 vaccine in newly diagnosed glioma. About the research overall: Patients began vaccination 4-6 weeks after radiotherapy alone, or with temozolomide cycles. Patients arrived already treated with radiotherapy, temozolomide, or both, most having had both.

Repertoires were generated with immunoSEQ multiplex PCR, while TCRdb's copy carries only in-frame clones and drops some. The sample lists about 56,000 clones, about 87% occurring once. Overall study results and limits: Immune responses induced by the vaccine were seen in over 80% of patients, spanning multiple MHC alleles. It seemed that pseudoprogression was not linked to changes in the top peripheral T cell clonotypes.

Points on this clone: Its specificity is unknown.

The CDR3 runs 14 residues. Germline V lookup: CDR1 MNHEY, CDR2 SVGAGI. The V end lost 6 bases, the J end lost 1 base, and 10 bases lay between the germline ends. As to time point: week 23, last vaccination. Alongside topical imiquimod, each dose of vaccine comprised 300 ug of mutant IDH1 20-mer peptide. This clonotype originated in a man aged 40-50 years with glioma. Sequenced material: PBMCs, taken from a glioma patient whose treatment included an IDH1 peptide vaccine. The chain employs TRBV6-5 and TRBJ1-5; the D gene is possibly TRBD1 (5 bases). CDR3 amino acids: CASSPRQSNQPQHF. The CDR3 nucleotides are TGTGCCAGCAGCCCTAGACAGAGCAATCAGCCCCAGCATTTT.